Each of the 20 T cell receptor beta chains below was sequenced from the same sample in a study of cytomegalovirus exposure and HLA in healthy donors. In the PCR, 60 Vbeta and 13 Jbeta primers were used. TCRdb's copy holds only in-frame clones and misses some; the assay was immunoSEQ multiplex PCR. The sample lists 150,000 to 200,000 clones, roughly four fifths occurring once. Sequencing was carried out using PBMCs. The receptors derive from a boy aged 2 to 9 in good health and CMV-seronegative.

The chain has TRBV5-6 and TRBJ2-5; 7 positions agree with TRBD2. The CDR3 is 13 residues long. Germline CDR1 is SGHDT and CDR2 is YYEEEE. The junction had 2 bases not matched to a gene; V was cut back by 1 base and J by 5 bases. CDR3 bases: TGTGCCAGCAGCTTGTGGGGGGGGGAGACCCAGTACTTC. Translation: CASSLWGGETQYF.

In this sample, this clone turned up a few times. The rearrangement joins TRBV29-1 to TRBJ2-5; weak D call: TRBD1 (6 bases). The CDR3 has 13 residues. Deletions cut 5 bases from V and 4 bases from J, with 14 bases between. CDR1 SQVTM and CDR2 ANQGSEA come from the germline V gene. The DNA of the CDR3 is TGCAGCGTTTCAGGGGTCTTTGGAGAGACCCAGTACTTC. This translates into CSVSGVFGETQYF.

This clone has only a few counts. The rearrangement links TRBV19 to TRBJ1-5; D is undetermined. The CDR3 has 15 amino acids. Trimming removed 4 bases from V and 1 base from J, with 11 bases in between. Germline V gene lookup returns CDR1 LNHDA and CDR2 SQIVND (reference sequence). This chain's CDR3 is CASSSWPLSNQPQHF. The CDR3 region has the DNA TGTGCCAGTAGTAGTTGGCCCCTCAGCAATCAGCCCCAGCATTTT.

The genes are TRBV4-2 and TRBJ2-4; D is possibly TRBD1 (6 bases). Germline V CDR1 and CDR2: LGHNA, YNFKEQ. The CDR3 runs 15 residues. V was trimmed by 4 bases and J by 5 bases, leaving 15 bases between them. CDR3 nucleotides: TGTGCCAGCAGCCCCCGTGCAGGGGTGGAAAACATTCAGTACTTC. Its translation: CASSPRAGVENIQYF.

The chain is built from TRBV10-3 and TRBJ1-3; 8 nucleotides agree with TRBD1. Germline V gene sequence: CDR1 ENHRY, CDR2 SYGVKD. The length of the CDR3 is 18 residues. V lost 6 bases and J lost 0; bases outside the gene matches: 13. As DNA, the CDR3 is TGTGCCATCAGCAGACAGGGGCCCGACTTCAGCTCTGGAAACACCATATATTTT. This translates into CAISRQGPDFSSGNTIYF.

This chain uses TRBV5-4 with TRBJ2-3, with 11 bases lining up with TRBD1. Losses at the gene ends were 2 bases for V and 2 bases for J; bases not matched to a gene: 7. Germline CDR1 is SGHNT and CDR2 is YYREEE (reference sequence). This CDR3 comprises 17 residues. The CDR3 loop reads CASSFGTGGPDTDTQYF. The CDR3 bases are TGTGCCAGCAGCTTTGGGACAGGGGGTCCAGACACAGATACGCAGTATTTT. Full variable domain (rest looked up from reference TRBV5-4 and TRBJ2-3): ETGVTQSPTHLIKTRGQQVTLRCSSQSGHNTVSWYQQALGQGPQFIFQYYREEENGRGNFPPRFSGLQFPNYSSELNVNALELDDSALYLCASSFGTGGPDTDTQYFGPGTRLTVL.

The chain couples TRBV2 to TRBJ1-2, with TRBD1 matching 10 bases. Per germline, CDR1 SNHLY and CDR2 FYNNEI. The CDR3 sequence is 12 residues long. V trimming: 6 bases; J trimming: 6 bases; junction bases outside the gene matches: 1. Written as DNA, the CDR3 is TGTGCCAGCAGGGGGACAGGGGATGGCTACACCTTC. It translates to CASRGTGDGYTF.

The rearrangement uses TRBV19 and TRBJ1-5, with D possibly matching TRBD1 (6 bases). The CDR3 spans 13 residues. Germline V gene lookup returns CDR1 LNHDA and CDR2 SQIVND (reference sequence). V shed 5 bases and J shed 4 bases, with 9 bases lying between them. As DNA, the CDR3 is TGTGCCAGTAGTTGGCAGGGGAATCAGCCCCAGCATTTT. Translation: CASSWQGNQPQHF.

The count of this clone is one. The V gene is TRBV15, the J gene TRBJ2-4; maybe TRBD1 (5 bases). Trimming left V 0 bases short and J 9 bases short, with 12 bases between. Germline assignment: CDR1 LNHNV and CDR2 YYDKDF (reference sequence). The CDR3 has 14 residues. CDR3: CATSRDRAQSIQYF. The CDR3 DNA sequence: TGTGCCACCAGCAGAGACAGGGCCCAAAGCATTCAGTACTTC.

This clone was recorded only once. The chain recombines TRBV6-1 with TRBJ1-1; 8 bases fit TRBD1. This CDR3 contains 14 residues. Germline lookup yields CDR1 MNHNS and CDR2 SASEGT. Trimming took 6 bases from V and 1 from J; bases not matched to a gene: 4. In DNA form, the CDR3 reads TGTGCCAGCAGCTCTACAGGGGGGAACACTGAAGCTTTCTTT. It yields the protein CASSSTGGNTEAFF.

This rearrangement joins TRBV5-1 to TRBJ1-6; D unresolved. Trimming pared 4 bases from V and 6 bases from J, leaving 17 bases between. This CDR3 has 16 residues. CDR1 is SGHRS, CDR2 YFSETQ, per germline. The CDR3 coding sequence is TGCGCCAGCAGCCAAACGACGGAGCTCGGTAATTCACCCCTCCACTTT. Amino acid sequence: CASSQTTELGNSPLHF.

The chain recombines TRBV27 with TRBJ2-7, with TRBD1 matching 9 bases. With V trimmed by 6 bases and J by 1 base, 7 bases remained unmatched. Looked up from germline, CDR1 is MNHEY and CDR2 is SMNVEV (reference sequence). The CDR3 runs to 15 residues. In DNA form, the CDR3 reads TGTGCCAGCAGCACTTTAGGGACAGGGTCCTACGAGCAGTACTTC. Its protein product is CASSTLGTGSYEQYF.

The chain employs TRBV6-1 and TRBJ1-2; possible D gene TRBD1, 5 bases. Trimming left V 1 base short and J 8 bases short, with 11 bases between. The CDR3 spans 13 residues. Germline CDR1 MNHNS, CDR2 SASEGT. The CDR3 sequence is CASSEVQGRGYTF. The CDR3, as DNA: TGTGCCAGCAGTGAAGTGCAGGGCCGGGGCTACACCTTC.

This clone came up once. The chain links TRBV5-1 to TRBJ2-1; perhaps TRBD2 as D (5 bases). CDR1 and CDR2 (germline): SGHRS, YFSETQ. CDR3 length: 15 residues. V gave up 0 bases and J gave up 5 bases, with 12 bases separating them. The CDR3 loop reads CASSLGGTRDNEQFF. For the CDR3, the DNA is TGCGCCAGCAGCTTGGGCGGCACTAGGGACAATGAGCAGTTCTTC.

This clone was observed a single time. The rearrangement links TRBV13 to TRBJ2-1; 10 nucleotides agree with TRBD2. The CDR3 is 18 amino acids. Unmatched junction bases numbered 13, after V lost 0 bases and J lost 8 bases. Germline assignment: CDR1 PRHDT and CDR2 FYEKMQ (reference sequence). The chain's CDR3 is CASSLGRSGGATADEQFF. CDR3 nucleotide sequence: TGTGCCAGCAGCTTAGGCCGAAGCGGGGGGGCCACAGCGGATGAGCAGTTCTTC.

The rearrangement links TRBV6-6 to TRBJ2-2; the match to TRBD1 covers 7 bases. This CDR3 region has 15 residues. The trim removed 6 bases at V and 6 bases at J, leaving 10 bases unmatched. Germline values: CDR1 MNHNY, CDR2 SVGAGI (reference sequence). For the CDR3, the DNA is TGTGCCAGCAGGCCGACAGGGTTAATGGCCGGGGAGCTGTTTTTT. This encodes CASRPTGLMAGELFF.

The rearrangement joins TRBV21-1 to TRBJ2-3; the table calls TRBD1, which could not be checked here. TRBV21-1 is marked as a pseudogene. The CDR3 sequence is 14 residues long. The CDR3 DNA follows: TGTGCCAAATACCACAGGTGGAGCACAGATACGCAGTATTTT. Its protein is CAKYHRWSTDTQYF.

The chain joins TRBV6-5 to TRBJ2-7; 10 bases fit TRBD2. This CDR3 has 16 residues. V gave up 0 bases and J gave up 0 bases; unmatched junction bases: 2. Looked up from germline, CDR1 is MNHEY and CDR2 is SVGAGI. Written as DNA, the CDR3 is TGTGCCAGCAGTTACTCAGCGGGGGGGGCCTCCTACGAGCAGTACTTC. Translation gives CASSYSAGGASYEQYF.

The chain employs TRBV7-2 and TRBJ1-3; TRBD1 is a possible D gene (6 bases). Trimming pared 5 bases from V and 4 bases from J, leaving 12 bases between. CDR1 and CDR2 from the germline V gene are SGHTA and FQGNSA. The CDR3 loop spans 14 amino acids. The CDR3 coding sequence is TGTGCCAGCAGCCCACCGGACAGAGGAAACACCATATATTTT. Translated: CASSPPDRGNTIYF.

V usage is TRBV11-2 and J usage is TRBJ2-5, with D maybe TRBD2 (7 bases). This CDR3 has 16 amino acids. Germline loops: CDR1 SGHAT, CDR2 FQNNGV. The germline V and J ends were trimmed by 4 bases and 4 bases, with 19 bases remaining between them. CDR3 sequence (DNA): TGTGCCAGCAGCTCCCTGGGGCGGGGGCAGGGAGAGACCCAGTACTTC. It codes for CASSSLGRGQGETQYF.